The 22 T cell receptor beta chains presented below share a single source sample, sequenced in a study of blood T cell repertoires in COVID-19. Method: immunoSEQ multiplex PCR; TCRdb's copy keeps in-frame clones and lacks some. The sample lists a few hundred thousand clones; about four fifths were seen once. Specimen: peripheral blood. Receptor source: a woman over 75 with acute or convalescent COVID-19.

The rearrangement links TRBV7-9 to TRBJ2-3; D is unresolved. Germline lookup yields CDR1 SEHNR and CDR2 FQNEAQ (reference sequence). The CDR3 is 11 residues long. V gave up 10 bases and J gave up 4 bases, with 9 bases separating them. CDR3 sequence: CATVEADTQYF. CDR3 sequence (DNA): TGTGCCACTGTCGAGGCAGATACGCAGTATTTT.

The chain combines TRBV6-2 or TRBV6-3 with TRBJ2-3, with 7 bases matching TRBD2. Unmatched junction bases numbered 24, after V lost 7 bases and J lost 5 bases. Germline-derived CDR1 and CDR2 are MNHEY and SVGEGT. The CDR3 spans 19 residues. This CDR3 is CASIPRLQAGSPVKDTQYF. The CDR3 DNA reads as TGTGCCAGCATCCCTCGACTCCAAGCGGGGTCGCCGGTTAAAGATACGCAGTATTTT.

The chain has TRBV28 and TRBJ2-3; 10 bases are shared with TRBD2. Germline values: CDR1 MDHEN, CDR2 SYDVKM. With 10 bases clipped from V and 7 bases from J, the junction kept 5 bases outside the gene matches. CDR3 length: 12 residues. CDR3 residues: CATLTSGNTQYF. CDR3 nucleotides: TGTGCCACCCTTACTAGCGGGAATACGCAGTATTTT.

In this sample, this clone turned up a few times. The V and J genes are TRBV19 and TRBJ1-6; D not resolved. CDR1 LNHDA and CDR2 SQIVND come from the germline V gene (reference sequence). Trimming cost V 3 bases and J 7 bases, with 22 bases left between them. The length of the CDR3 is 18 residues. The CDR3: CASSITPGRKEANSPLHF. DNA of the CDR3: TGTGCCAGTAGTATCACCCCCGGACGGAAGGAGGCGAATTCACCCCTCCACTTT.

The rearrangement uses TRBV27 and TRBJ2-7; the D is unclear. Trimming cost V 3 bases and J 6 bases, with 9 bases left between them. The CDR3 extends over 12 amino acids. Per the germline V gene, CDR1 is MNHEY and CDR2 is SMNVEV (reference sequence). The CDR3 spells CASSFLSGEQYF. In DNA, the CDR3 is TGTGCCAGCAGTTTCTTGAGTGGCGAGCAGTACTTC.

This chain joins TRBV7-6 and TRBJ2-7; 8 bases line up with TRBD1. Looked up from germline, CDR1 is SGHVS and CDR2 is FNYEAQ. V lost 0 bases to trimming and J lost 6 bases; unmatched junction nucleotides: 1. The CDR3 is 13 amino acids. CDR3 sequence: CASSLAGQVEQYF. The CDR3 DNA reads TGTGCCAGCAGCTTAGCGGGACAGGTCGAGCAGTACTTC.

This sequence joins TRBV5-4 and TRBJ2-7, with TRBD1 matching 8 bases. Germline trimming cut 4 bases from V and 0 bases from J; bases unmatched to any gene: 6. This CDR3 contains 15 residues. Germline CDR1 reads SGHNT; CDR2 reads YYREEE (reference sequence). CDR3 nucleotides: TGTGCCAGCAGCGGGGGAACAGGGGGCTCCTACGAGCAGTACTTC. It translates to CASSGGTGGSYEQYF.

This chain connects TRBV7-3 to TRBJ1-1; no firm D call. With 6 bases removed from V and 1 base from J, the gap between germline ends came to 9 bases. Germline values: CDR1 SGHTA, CDR2 FQGTGA. CDR3 length equals 13 residues. The CDR3 protein is CASSSQENTEAFF. The CDR3 DNA follows: TGTGCCAGCAGTTCGCAGGAGAACACTGAAGCTTTCTTT.

The chain carries TRBV12-3 or TRBV12-4 and TRBJ2-1; possibly TRBD2 for D (5 bases). The CDR3 covers 12 residues. V shed 6 bases and J shed 9 bases, with 12 bases lying between them. As DNA, the CDR3 is TGTGCCAGCAGACCTAGCCTCGGTGAGCAGTTCTTC. This codes for CASRPSLGEQFF.

This clone was observed once. The chain is built from TRBV19 and TRBJ2-3, with a tentative D call TRBD2 (6 bases). CDR1 and CDR2 (germline): LNHDA, SQIVND (reference sequence). With 5 bases removed from V and 3 bases from J, the gap between germline ends came to 12 bases. The CDR3 is 14 amino acids. CDR3 amino acids: CASSGRTTTDTQYF. The CDR3 coding sequence is TGTGCCAGTAGTGGTAGGACTACGACAGATACGCAGTATTTT. The entire variable domain, with the rest obtained from reference TRBV19 and TRBJ2-3, is as follows: DGGITQSPKYLFRKEGQNVTLSCEQNLNHDAMYWYRQDPGQGLRLIYYSQIVNDFQKGDIAEGYSVSREKKESFPLTVTSAQKNPTAFYLCASSGRTTTDTQYFGPGTRLTVL.

In DNA, the CDR3 is TGTGCCAGCAGCGTAACTCTAGCGGGGGGTCCCCAAGTAGAGACCCAGTACTTC. Its protein is CASSVTLAGGPQVETQYF. The V call is TRBV9, the J call TRBJ2-5, with 11 positions matching TRBD2. The germline gives CDR1 SGDLS, CDR2 YYNGEE. Trimming removed 1 base from V and 4 bases from J; junction bases left unmatched: 12. The CDR3 has 18 amino acids.

The V call is TRBV12-2, the J call TRBJ1-5; the table assigns TRBD1, which was not confirmed against the DNA. TRBV12-2 is classified as a pseudogene. CDR3 length equals 20 residues. The CDR3, as DNA: TGTGCAAGTCGCTTAGGGGCATGGACAGGCGTACCCGACTTGAATCAGCCCCAGCATTTT. This sequence encodes CASRLGAWTGVPDLNQPQHF.

The J gene is TRBJ1-1, the V gene TRBV4-1; 8 nucleotides line up with TRBD1. CDR3 length: 16 amino acids. The J segment lost 9 bases and the V segment lost 0 bases, leaving 12 bases of the junction unmatched. The V gene's germline CDR1 is MGHRA and CDR2 YSYEKL. The CDR3 coding sequence is TGCGCCAGCAGCCAAGATCTCCCCCAGACAGGGGCGAAAGCTTTCTTT. This encodes CASSQDLPQTGAKAFF.

The rearrangement links TRBV7-8 to TRBJ1-1, with 11 bases fitting TRBD1. V shed 5 bases, J shed 6 bases, and the junction held 11 bases outside the gene matches. The length of the CDR3 is 16 residues. In germline, CDR1 is SGHVS, CDR2 FQNEAQ. For the CDR3, the DNA is TGTGCCAGCAGCCGAGACCCGGGACAGGGGGGCCCTGAAGCTTTCTTT. It translates to CASSRDPGQGGPEAFF.

This clone was recorded a few times. The chain combines TRBV29-1 with TRBJ2-7; 10 bases map to TRBD2. The CDR3 is made up of 13 amino acids. CDR1 and CDR2 (germline): SQVTM, ANQGSEA. V dropped 3 bases and J dropped 2; count of bases not matched to a gene: 1. CDR3 in DNA: TGCAGCGTTGACACTAGCGGGGCCTACGAGCAGTACTTC. This sequence encodes CSVDTSGAYEQYF.

The CDR3 bases are TGTGCCAGCTCACAGGGGGTAAACACTGAAGCTTTCTTT. It specifies CASSQGVNTEAFF. This chain uses TRBV18 with TRBJ1-1; TRBD1 might be the D (6 bases). The CDR3 has 13 residues. V was clipped by 4 bases and J by 2 bases, with 8 bases between them. The germline V gene encodes CDR1 KGHSH and CDR2 LQKENI.

The rearrangement links TRBV15 to TRBJ1-5; weak D call: TRBD1 (6 bases). The CDR3 loop spans 13 amino acids. Trimming stripped 5 bases from V and 5 bases from J, with 10 bases between. The V gene's germline CDR1 is LNHNV and CDR2 YYDKDF (reference sequence). The CDR3 sequence: CATSGNRDQPQHF. In DNA, the CDR3 is TGTGCCACCAGCGGCAACAGGGATCAGCCCCAGCATTTT.

The rearrangement links TRBV29-1 to TRBJ1-2, with unresolved D. Looked up from germline, CDR1 is SQVTM and CDR2 is ANQGSEA. The CDR3 totals 12 residues. V dropped 6 bases and J dropped 5 bases, with 13 bases sitting between them. The CDR3: CSVALAAYGYTF. CDR3 coding DNA: TGCAGCGTGGCTCTCGCGGCTTATGGCTACACCTTC.

This chain links TRBV12-5 with TRBJ1-1, with 10 bases identical to TRBD1. CDR3 length equals 16 residues. V dropped 6 bases and J dropped 3; count of bases not matched to a gene: 10. Germline CDR1 LGHNT, CDR2 FRNRAP. In DNA form, the CDR3 reads TGTGCTAGTGGACCCCGACAGGGGGCTGGGGACACTGAAGCTTTCTTT. Translated: CASGPRQGAGDTEAFF.

This clone was counted a few times. The chain combines TRBV9 with TRBJ1-4; 12 bases align to TRBD1. The CDR3 loop spans 13 amino acids. Germline CDR1 and CDR2: SGDLS and YYNGEE. Unmatched junction bases numbered 2, after V lost 0 bases and J lost 14 bases. CDR3 region: CASSVDGTGGLFF. CDR3 bases: TGTGCCAGCAGCGTAGATGGGACAGGGGGCCTGTTTTTT.

The genes are TRBV4-3 and TRBJ2-7, with D possibly matching TRBD1 (6 bases). The CDR3 loop spans 16 amino acids. The V end was cut by 0 bases, the J end by 3 bases, with 15 bases between. The germline V gene encodes CDR1 LGHNA and CDR2 YSLEER. Here the CDR3 DNA reads TGCGCCAGCAGCCAAGAACTAGGACAGCAGTTCTACGAGCAGTACTTC. The encoded protein is CASSQELGQQFYEQYF.

The chain has TRBV16 and TRBJ2-3; D remains unclear. CDR1 KGHSY and CDR2 FQNENV come from the germline V gene. Trimming stripped 4 bases from V and 1 base from J, with 9 bases between. This CDR3 is built from 14 residues. CDR3 coding DNA: TGTGCCAGCAGCCCCTCCCTCGGCACAGATACGCAGTATTTT. Its protein product is CASSPSLGTDTQYF.